The 15 T cell receptor beta chains listed next were all sequenced from one sample in a study of blood T cell repertoires in COVID-19. Using immunoSEQ multiplex PCR, the repertoire was profiled, and TCRdb retains in-frame clones only, with some absent. The sample holds roughly 150,000 clones; about 79% are singletons and the top ten take about 7%. Source material: peripheral blood. The receptors were sampled from a woman in her fifties or sixties in a cohort sampled during active or convalescent COVID-19.

V usage is TRBV9 and J usage is TRBJ2-1; 11 nucleotides align to TRBD2. Germline CDR1 is SGDLS and CDR2 is YYNGEE. With V trimmed by 4 bases and J by 4 bases, 13 bases remained unmatched. The CDR3 has 18 residues. Here the CDR3 reads CASSPTGVAGGPYNEQFF. The DNA for the CDR3 is TGTGCCAGCAGCCCCACCGGGGTAGCGGGGGGGCCGTACAATGAGCAGTTCTTC.

The J gene is TRBJ1-2, the V gene TRBV6-6, with D tentatively TRBD1 (6 bases). The length of the CDR3 is 15 residues. Germline CDR1 MNHNY, CDR2 SVGAGI (reference sequence). V lost 6 bases to trimming and J lost 4 bases, with 18 bases between them. CDR3 protein: CASRAPAGAGYGYTF. CDR3 DNA: TGTGCCAGCAGGGCCCCCGCGGGGGCGGGCTATGGCTACACCTTC.

The chain joins TRBV7-6 to TRBJ2-7, with 12 bases lining up with TRBD2. The CDR3 spans 15 residues. The V gene's germline CDR1 is SGHVS and CDR2 FNYEAQ. Germline trimming cut 5 bases from V and 2 bases from J; bases unmatched to any gene: 4. In DNA form, the CDR3 reads TGTGCCAGCAGCCCTAGCGGGGGGGACGCCTACGAGCAGTACTTC. Amino acids: CASSPSGGDAYEQYF.

There are a few counts of this clone. The chain has TRBV3-1 (or the pseudogene TRBV3-2) and TRBJ1-6, with TRBD1 as a possible D gene (6 bases). This CDR3 region has 15 residues. CDR1 LGHDT and CDR2 YNNKEL come from the germline V gene (reference sequence). V lost 4 bases, J lost 6 bases, and 13 bases lay in between. The chain's CDR3 is CASSLGQSSNSPLHF. The CDR3 DNA sequence: TGTGCCAGCAGCCTAGGACAGTCGAGTAATTCACCCCTCCACTTT.

The V call is TRBV12-5, the J call TRBJ2-2, with 7 bases aligning to TRBD2. CDR1 LGHNT and CDR2 FRNRAP come from the germline V gene. The CDR3 runs to 17 residues. V lost 5 bases and J lost 1; bases outside the gene matches: 10. The DNA for the CDR3 is TGTGCTAGTGGTCCTATTGTCGCGGGGGAGAACACCGGGGAGCTGTTTTTT. Amino acids: CASGPIVAGENTGELFF.

V usage is TRBV7-9 and J usage is TRBJ1-6; TRBD1 is a possible D gene (6 bases). Germline CDR1 reads SEHNR; CDR2 reads FQNEAQ (reference sequence). The CDR3 has 17 amino acids. V was clipped by 4 bases and J by 5 bases, with 18 bases between them. DNA for the CDR3: TGTGCCAGCAGCTCGTCGAACACAGGGTATCATAATTCACCCCTCCACTTT. Its protein product is CASSSSNTGYHNSPLHF.

The chain joins TRBV19 to TRBJ1-4, with no clear D. The CDR3 contains 15 residues. Germline assignment: CDR1 LNHDA and CDR2 SQIVND (reference sequence). Trimming pared 5 bases from V and 7 bases from J, leaving 17 bases between. Here the CDR3 reads CASSPEGGVPEKLFF. DNA for the CDR3: TGTGCCAGTAGTCCCGAGGGTGGCGTCCCTGAAAAACTGTTTTTT.

This chain uses TRBV7-2 with TRBJ1-4; perhaps TRBD1 as D (5 bases). The V and J ends lost 0 bases and 5 bases respectively, with 13 bases between them. The CDR3 sequence is 16 residues long. Germline CDR1 is SGHTA and CDR2 is FQGNSA. CDR3 coding DNA: TGTGCCAGCAGCTTAGCGTTCCGACAGATCAATGAAAAACTGTTTTTT. Its protein is CASSLAFRQINEKLFF.

The rearrangement uses TRBV27 and TRBJ1-6; tentative D call: TRBD1 (5 bases). The CDR3 totals 14 residues. V was shortened by 4 bases and J by 5 bases, with 9 bases between the two germline ends. CDR1 MNHEY and CDR2 SMNVEV come from the germline V gene (reference sequence). The CDR3 DNA follows: TGTGCCAGCAGTTCCCAGGGTAATAATTCACCCCTCCACTTT. Translated, it gives CASSSQGNNSPLHF.

This clone was found once. The chain joins TRBV5-6 to TRBJ1-5; 7 bases line up with TRBD1. Germline trimming cut 4 bases from V and 3 bases from J; bases unmatched to any gene: 4. The CDR3 consists of 14 residues. Germline CDR1 SGHDT, CDR2 YYEEEE. The DNA for the CDR3 is TGTGCCAGCAGCCCCGGGACAGTCAATCAGCCCCAGCATTTT. Its translation is CASSPGTVNQPQHF.

J is TRBJ2-3 and V is TRBV30; D is unresolved. CDR1 and CDR2 from the germline V gene are GTSNPN and SVGIG (reference sequence). This CDR3 has 12 residues. The V end lost 3 bases, the J end lost 0 bases, and 4 bases lay between the germline ends. CDR3: CAWSPSTDTQYF. As DNA, the CDR3 is TGTGCCTGGAGCCCTAGCACAGATACGCAGTATTTT.

V and J are TRBV6-5 and TRBJ2-4, with D perhaps matching TRBD1 (6 bases). CDR1 MNHEY and CDR2 SVGAGI come from the germline V gene. V was trimmed by 4 bases and J by 1 base, leaving 14 bases between them. This CDR3 has 16 amino acids. This CDR3 reads CASSSGTPSAKNIQYF. Here the CDR3 DNA reads TGTGCCAGCAGTTCCGGGACACCGAGCGCCAAAAACATTCAGTACTTC.

This clone showed up just a few times. The rearrangement uses TRBV7-2 and TRBJ2-1; 10 bases are a match to TRBD2. The germline V gene encodes CDR1 SGHTA and CDR2 FQGNSA. V gave up 5 bases and J gave up 0 bases; unmatched junction bases: 4. This CDR3 spans 16 amino acids. The DNA for the CDR3 is TGTGCCAGCAGCAGAAGCGGGGGGGCCTCCTACAATGAGCAGTTCTTC. Translating gives CASSRSGGASYNEQFF.

The chain carries TRBV5-4 and TRBJ2-3, with 8 bases lining up with TRBD2. The junction had 10 bases not matched to a gene; V was cut back by 2 bases and J by 5 bases. The CDR3 length is 16 residues. The germline V gene encodes CDR1 SGHNT and CDR2 YYREEE (reference sequence). This chain's CDR3 is CASSLPGLGAQDTQYF. In DNA, the CDR3 is TGTGCCAGCAGCTTACCGGGACTAGGGGCACAAGATACGCAGTATTTT.

The V and J genes are TRBV18 and TRBJ1-1; D call uncertain. Trimming removed 8 bases from V and 1 base from J, with 14 bases in between. This CDR3 has 14 amino acids. Germline lookup yields CDR1 KGHSH and CDR2 LQKENI. The CDR3 protein is CASTRTGPNTEAFF. The CDR3 nucleotides read TGTGCCAGCACCAGGACTGGACCGAACACTGAAGCTTTCTTT.